This T cell receptor beta chain originates from a study of T cell repertoires in cytomegalovirus infection. V was clipped by 5 bases and J by 0 bases, with 8 bases between them. This CDR3 spans 13 amino acids. The germline gives CDR1 SGHTA, CDR2 FQGNSA. TCRdb ran MiXCR on the reads and lists one entry per CDR3 protein. The sample has roughly 730,000 distinct CDR3 sequences; 30% to 40% are singletons. This clonotype came up many times. Its matching antigen is unknown. The V gene is TRBV7-2, the J gene TRBJ2-7; D possibly corresponds to TRBD2 (6 bases). The input for sequencing was cultured PBMCs, taken from culture after CMV antigen stimulation. The sequence was collected from a human donor in good health (CMV status not recorded). Some clones in this sample may be carry-over from other donors' samples. CDR3 coding DNA: TGTGCCAGCAGCCCGGACTACTCCTACGAGCAGTACTTC. This sequence encodes CASSPDYSYEQYF.